The rows below give T cell receptor beta chains drawn from one sample of a study of cytomegalovirus exposure and HLA in healthy donors. The repertoire was sequenced with immunoSEQ multiplex PCR; TCRdb's copy has only in-frame clones and lacks some. The table has 150,000 to 200,000 clones, roughly 70% seen once. The sequencing input was PBMCs. These receptors were collected from a woman in her forties or fifties in good health and CMV-seropositive. Each CDR3 is given with its conserved first and last residue. Fields, in order: J gene, V gene, clone size, D gene, CDR3 DNA, CDR3 protein. A D gene is named only where the DNA matches it firmly. Expanded clones get a size class; other rows say once, few or many, or leave the size out.

TRBJ1-1,TRBV5-1,-,-,TGCGCCAGCAGCTTTCAGGGATTGGACACTGAAGCTTTCTTT,CASSFQGLDTEAFF
TRBJ2-7,TRBV25-1,-,-,TGTGCCAGCAGGAAGGGCAGGGACTACGAGCAGTACTTC,CASRKGRDYEQYF
TRBJ2-7,TRBV4-1,-,TRBD1,TGCGCCAGCAGTTTCCGGGACAGGGAATACGAGCAGTACTTC,CASSFRDREYEQYF
TRBJ1-1,TRBV13,-,TRBD1,TGTGCCAGCAGCTTACAAGGGGGCTTGGACACTGAAGCTTTCTTT,CASSLQGGLDTEAFF
TRBJ2-3,TRBV18,-,TRBD2,TGTGCCAGCTCGATCCTAGCGGGGGGGCGAGATACGCAGTATTTT,CASSILAGGRDTQYF
TRBJ1-4,TRBV6-5,-,TRBD1,TGTGCCAGCAGTAACCGACCAGGGGGCGCGTGGAAACTGTTTTTT,CASSNRPGGAWKLFF
TRBJ2-6,TRBV7-9,few,-,TGTGCCAGCAGCTTAGAGGCCCGGGGTGGGGCCAACGTCCTGACTTTC,CASSLEARGGANVLTF
TRBJ1-3,TRBV5-1,-,-,TGCGCCAGCAGCTCTGCGACAGTCGCTGGAAACACCATATATTTT,CASSSATVAGNTIYF
TRBJ2-1,TRBV7-3,-,TRBD2,TGTGCCAGCAGCTCAGCGGGGGGGCCTAGGGATGAGCAGTTCTTC,CASSSAGGPRDEQFF
TRBJ2-7,TRBV27,-,TRBD2,TGTGCCAGCAGCTCCCCCGGGAGGGGGACCTACGAGCAGTACTTC,CASSSPGRGTYEQYF
TRBJ2-1,TRBV9,-,-,TGTGCCAGCAGCGTAGATCAGAATGAGCAGTTCTTC,CASSVDQNEQFF
TRBJ1-1,TRBV5-1,few,TRBD1,TGCGCCAGCAGCCATATCATGGGACAGAAGAACACTGAAGCTTTCTTT,CASSHIMGQKNTEAFF
TRBJ2-7,TRBV27,-,TRBD1,TGTGCCAGCAGCCACCGGGGACAGGTCTCCTACGAGCAGTACTTC,CASSHRGQVSYEQYF
TRBJ2-1,TRBV29-1,-,-,TGCAGCGTCCGAAGGACAGAGGGGCCTAATGAGCAGTTCTTC,CSVRRTEGPNEQFF
TRBJ1-1,TRBV10-3,-,TRBD1,TGTGCCATCAGTGGACAGGGCGGCAGCGGCACTGAAGCTTTCTTT,CAISGQGGSGTEAFF
TRBJ1-1,TRBV4-1,-,-,TGCGCCAGCAGCAGGGGCGTCATGAACACTGAAGCTTTCTTT,CASSRGVMNTEAFF
TRBJ2-7,TRBV15,-,-,TGTGCCACCAGCACCGCGGGACCCATCTACGAGCAGTACTTC,CATSTAGPIYEQYF
TRBJ2-7,TRBV27,few,TRBD1,TGTGCCAGCAGTCCAGGACAGGTCTCCCTACTCGAGCAGTACTTC,CASSPGQVSLLEQYF
TRBJ2-7,TRBV7-3,-,-,TGTGCCAGCAGCTTAGAAGGGGGAGCCTCCTACGAGCAGTACTTC,CASSLEGGASYEQYF
TRBJ1-3,TRBV5-1,-,TRBD1,TGCGCCAGCAGCTTGGTAGGGGGCACCGGAAACACCATATATTTT,CASSLVGGTGNTIYF
TRBJ2-2,TRBV6-6,once,TRBD2,TGTGCCAGCAGTCCGGGGGGGACCGGGGAGCTGTTTTTT,CASSPGGTGELFF
TRBJ1-3,TRBV9,-,-,TGTGCCAGCAGCGTAACAGGTTATTCACTCTCTGGAAACACCATATATTTT,CASSVTGYSLSGNTIYF
TRBJ2-3,TRBV27,-,-,TGTGCCAGCCTAAAAGCCGGGACATACACAGATACGCAGTATTTT,CASLKAGTYTDTQYF
TRBJ1-4,TRBV30,-,-,TGTGCCTGGAGTAAACAGGGCTCTAATGAAAAACTGTTTTTT,CAWSKQGSNEKLFF
TRBJ1-1,TRBV19,-,-,TGTGCCAGTAGTATGGAGGCGTCCCTCCCCACTGAAGCTTTCTTT,CASSMEASLPTEAFF
TRBJ2-5,TRBV2,-,TRBD2,TGTGCCAGCAGTGAAAATGCGGGGGGGGGAGAGACCCAGTACTTC,CASSENAGGGETQYF
TRBJ1-4,TRBV6-6,-,-,TGTGCCAGCAGTTACGATGGGTCGCAAGGGGTGTTTTTT,CASSYDGSQGVFF
TRBJ2-2,TRBV7-3,-,-,TGTGCCAGCAGCGCACAGGTCACCGGGGAGCTGTTTTTT,CASSAQVTGELFF
TRBJ2-3,TRBV30,-,-,TGTGCCTTCACCCCGGGGATCAGCACAGATACGCAGTATTTT,CAFTPGISTDTQYF
TRBJ2-5,TRBV27,-,-,TGTGCCAGCAGTTCCCGGGACATACAAGAGACCCAGTACTTC,CASSSRDIQETQYF
TRBJ1-2,TRBV5-4,-,TRBD1,TGTGCCAGCAGCCCGACCGGGGACAGGGGGTATGGCTACACCTTC,CASSPTGDRGYGYTF
TRBJ1-6,TRBV9,few,-,TGTGCCAGCAGCCTCGAGCCGAATTCACCCCTCCACTTT,CASSLEPNSPLHF
TRBJ1-5,TRBV7-8,once,-,TGTGCCAGCAGCTCGGACAATAGCAATCAGCCCCAGCATTTT,CASSSDNSNQPQHF
TRBJ2-5,TRBV25-1,-,TRBD2,TGTGCCAGCAGTGAGGGCGGGCTAGCGGGGGGGCTTGAGACCCAGTACTTC,CASSEGGLAGGLETQYF
TRBJ2-3,TRBV9,few,TRBD1,TGTGCCAGCAGCGTATCGACAGGGTCCAGCACAGATACGCAGTATTTT,CASSVSTGSSTDTQYF
TRBJ1-1,TRBV2,few,-,TGTGCCAGCAGTGTTCAGTATGCTGAAGCTTTCTTT,CASSVQYAEAFF
TRBJ2-5,TRBV5-1,-,-,TGCGCCAGCAGCCTAAGGACGTCCGCAGGGGAGACCCAGTACTTC,CASSLRTSAGETQYF
TRBJ1-6,TRBV6-6,-,-,TGTGCCAGCGCCCGTGGCCGCTCCTATAATTCACCCCTCCACTTT,CASARGRSYNSPLHF
TRBJ2-1,TRBV29-1,few,-,TGCAGCGTTGATGGACAGATATACAATGAGCAGTTCTTC,CSVDGQIYNEQFF
TRBJ2-5,TRBV2,-,-,TGTGCCAGCAGTGTGGGGCGGGGCCAAGAGACCCAGTACTTC,CASSVGRGQETQYF
TRBJ1-1,TRBV5-1,-,-,TGCGCCAGCAGCCCCCGGGTCCCGTACACTGAAGCTTTCTTT,CASSPRVPYTEAFF
TRBJ1-1,TRBV15,-,-,TGTGCCACCAGCAGAGTCAGGGGCTCCCCTGAAGCTTTCTTT,CATSRVRGSPEAFF
TRBJ1-1,TRBV5-1,-,-,TGCGCCAGCCGACTGGAGTTCATGAACACTGAAGCTTTCTTT,CASRLEFMNTEAFF
TRBJ2-1,TRBV5-1,-,TRBD2,TGCGCCAGCAGCTTGGCTCTAGCGGGGGGGTACAATGAGCAGTTCTTC,CASSLALAGGYNEQFF